The 13 T cell receptor beta chains below all came from one sample that was sequenced in a study of patients and donors after allogeneic stem cell transplantation. One entry per CDR3 protein, called by TCRdb with MiXCR from the RT-PCR reads. The repertoire holds about a million distinct CDR3 sequences, with more than 15% as singletons. Sequences were obtained from blood, either unsorted or a sorted T cell fraction (not recorded which). The source is a human donor who was either an allogeneic HSCT recipient or a stem cell or donor lymphocyte infusion donor (not recorded which). It is not recorded whose cells these are; they may come from a transplant donor.

The chain links TRBV9 to TRBJ2-7; D may be TRBD1 or TRBD2 (7 bases each). Germline V gene sequence: CDR1 SGDLS, CDR2 YYNGEE. This CDR3 spans 16 amino acids. V lost 1 base, J lost 0 bases, and 14 bases lay in between. The CDR3 DNA sequence: TGTGCCAGCAGCGTACGGGAGGCAGGGGGCTCCTACGAGCAGTACTTC. Translated, it gives CASSVREAGGSYEQYF. The full variable domain, with the rest looked up from reference TRBV9 and TRBJ2-7, is DSGVTQTPKHLITATGQRVTLRCSPRSGDLSVYWYQQSLDQGLQFLIQYYNGEERAKGNILERFSAQQFPDLHSELNLSSLELGDSALYFCASSVREAGGSYEQYFGPGTRLTVT.

This clonotype was counted a few times. The rearrangement uses TRBV6-1 and TRBJ1-3, with TRBD1 identical over 7 bases. The CDR3 length is 17 residues. Germline-derived CDR1 and CDR2 are MNHNS and SASEGT. Trimming took 5 bases from V and 3 from J; bases not matched to a gene: 13. The CDR3 sequence is CASSNRGVQLGGNTIYF. CDR3 DNA: TGTGCCAGCAGTAACAGGGGAGTCCAGCTGGGTGGAAACACCATATATTTT.

This rearrangement joins TRBV20-1 to TRBJ2-5, with TRBD2 matching 8 bases. The CDR3 is 16 residues long. Germline V gene data show CDR1 as DFQATT and CDR2 as SNEGSKA (reference sequence). Germline trimming cut 0 bases from V and 0 bases from J; bases unmatched to any gene: 6. The CDR3 loop reads CSAREGGGGHQETQYF. The CDR3 nucleotides are TGCAGTGCTAGAGAGGGGGGCGGGGGGCACCAAGAGACCCAGTACTTC.

This clonotype showed up just a few times. This chain uses TRBV5-1 with TRBJ1-2, with D tentatively TRBD1 (5 bases). The V gene's germline CDR1 is SGHRS and CDR2 YFSETQ. This CDR3 comprises 15 residues. V was clipped by 1 base and J by 0 bases, with 10 bases between them. The DNA of the CDR3 is TGCGCCAGCAGCTTGACCGGGGACCCTAACTATGGCTACACCTTC. It specifies CASSLTGDPNYGYTF. The full variable domain, with the rest looked up from reference TRBV5-1 and TRBJ1-2, is KAGVTQTPRYLIKTRGQQVTLSCSPISGHRSVSWYQQTPGQGLQFLFEYFSETQRNKGNFPGRFSGRQFSNSRSEMNVSTLELGDSALYLCASSLTGDPNYGYTFGSGTRLTVV.

This clonotype was found many times. This rearrangement joins TRBV5-1 to TRBJ1-1; TRBD1 matches at 9 bases. The CDR3 has 15 amino acids. The V gene's germline CDR1 is SGHRS and CDR2 YFSETQ. J lost 7 bases, V lost 4 bases, and 11 bases had no gene match. CDR3 amino acids: CASSAGQGIGDEAFF. Here the CDR3 DNA reads TGCGCCAGCAGCGCCGGACAGGGGATTGGTGATGAAGCTTTCTTT.

V is TRBV3-1 and J is TRBJ2-3; the match to TRBD2 covers 14 bases. Per germline, CDR1 LGHDT and CDR2 YNNKEL (reference sequence). V lost 6 bases, J lost 6 bases, and 8 bases stayed unmatched. The CDR3 covers 16 residues. CDR3: CASRETSGGAGDTQYF. DNA for the CDR3: TGTGCCAGCAGGGAGACTAGCGGGGGGGCCGGTGATACGCAGTATTTT.

This chain uses TRBV19 with TRBJ2-2; TRBD1 matches at 7 bases. This CDR3 region has 14 residues. V dropped 4 bases and J dropped 8; count of bases not matched to a gene: 7. Germline CDR1 is LNHDA and CDR2 is SQIVND (reference sequence). DNA for the CDR3: TGTGCCAGTAGTACGGACAGGCTGGTAGGGGAGCTGTTTTTT. Protein: CASSTDRLVGELFF. Supplemented by reference TRBV19 and TRBJ2-2, the full variable domain reads DGGITQSPKYLFRKEGQNVTLSCEQNLNHDAMYWYRQDPGQGLRLIYYSQIVNDFQKGDIAEGYSVSREKKESFPLTVTSAQKNPTAFYLCASSTDRLVGELFFGEGSRLTVL.

This clonotype has more than one count but fewer than ten. This chain connects TRBV9 to TRBJ1-2, with D uncertain. Germline CDR1 reads SGDLS; CDR2 reads YYNGEE. V was clipped by 3 bases and J by 5 bases, with 17 bases between them. The CDR3 covers 15 residues. CDR3: CASSENTEPLYGYTF. In DNA, the CDR3 is TGTGCCAGCAGCGAGAACACGGAGCCACTTTATGGCTACACCTTC.

A single count supports this clonotype. This chain links TRBV12-3 or TRBV12-4 with TRBJ1-5; D is ambiguous. The CDR3 spans 15 residues. The V end lost 7 bases, the J end lost 9 bases, and 22 bases lay between the germline ends. CDR3 coding DNA: TGTGCCAGCAACTTTTATGGCGGTGACAAAGGGCCCCAGCATTTT. This translates into CASNFYGGDKGPQHF.

This clonotype was seen more than once but under ten times. CDR3 region: CASSWPGQASYEQFF. DNA for the CDR3: TGCGCCAGCAGCTGGCCGGGACAGGCGAGTTATGAGCAGTTCTTC. The chain uses TRBV5-1 and TRBJ2-1, with 8 bases aligning to TRBD1. Germline V gives CDR1 SGHRS, CDR2 YFSETQ. The CDR3 sequence is 15 residues long. J was trimmed by 8 bases and V by 3 bases; bases with no gene match: 10.

This clonotype was seen just once. The V gene is TRBV5-1, the J gene TRBJ2-3; no clear D. V gave up 0 bases and J gave up 0 bases, with 8 bases separating them. CDR3 length equals 15 residues. In germline, CDR1 is SGHRS, CDR2 YFSETQ. The CDR3 loop reads CASSLVTPSTDTQYF. In nucleotides, the CDR3 is TGCGCCAGCAGCTTGGTGACACCTAGCACAGATACGCAGTATTTT.

The V gene is TRBV5-1, the J gene TRBJ1-1; 7 positions match TRBD1. The CDR3 loop spans 15 amino acids. V was pared by 4 bases and J by 3 bases, with 9 bases of the junction left unmatched. CDR1 SGHRS and CDR2 YFSETQ come from the germline V gene. The CDR3 is CASSVDQGGYTEAFF. DNA of the CDR3: TGCGCCAGCAGCGTGGATCAGGGGGGCTACACTGAAGCTTTCTTT.

This clonotype was counted many times. The chain joins TRBV12-3 or TRBV12-4 to TRBJ2-1, with D uncertain. The length of the CDR3 is 11 residues. Trimming removed 3 bases from V and 15 bases from J, with 12 bases in between. The CDR3: CASSFIGDRFF. The DNA for the CDR3 is TGTGCCAGCAGTTTTATCGGAGACCGGTTCTTC.